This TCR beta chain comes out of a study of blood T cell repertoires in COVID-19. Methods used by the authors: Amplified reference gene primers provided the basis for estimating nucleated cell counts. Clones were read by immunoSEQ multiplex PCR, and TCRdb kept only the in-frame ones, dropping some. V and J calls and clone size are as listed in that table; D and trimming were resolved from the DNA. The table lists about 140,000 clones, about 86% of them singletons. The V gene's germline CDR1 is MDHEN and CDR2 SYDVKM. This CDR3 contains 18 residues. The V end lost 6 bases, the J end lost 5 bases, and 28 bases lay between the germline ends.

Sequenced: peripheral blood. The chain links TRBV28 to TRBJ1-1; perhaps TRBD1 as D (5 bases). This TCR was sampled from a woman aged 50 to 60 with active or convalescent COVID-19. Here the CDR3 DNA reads TGTGCCAGCAGCCTCAACTCCAAGGACATCTCGGAATCGACTGAAGCTTTCTTT. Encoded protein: CASSLNSKDISESTEAFF.